Listed below are T cell receptor beta chains from one sample, sequenced in a study of T cells in Graves' hyperthyroidism and ophthalmopathy. TCRdb used MiXCR to reprocess the multiplex PCR reads, holding one entry per CDR3 protein. The data hold fewer than 650,000 distinct CDR3 sequences, with approximately 14% observed a single time. Sequenced input: blood. The receptors were gathered from a young woman with Graves' ophthalmopathy. CDR3s include the opening cysteine and the closing phenylalanine or tryptophan. D genes are given only for firm matches. Part of the rows lack a size; the others show once, few, many or a class for expanded clones.

j_call,d_call,v_call,clone_size,cdr3_nt,cdr3_aa
TRBJ2-7,TRBD2,TRBV29-1,many,TGCAGCGTCTCGACTAGCGGGAGGAGTGAGCAGTACTTC,CSVSTSGRSEQYF
TRBJ1-1,-,TRBV10-3,many,TGTGCCATCAGTGAGTGGAGGGTAATGAGCACTGAAGCTTTCTTT,CAISEWRVMSTEAFF
TRBJ2-2,TRBD2,TRBV11-1,many,TGTGCCAGCAGCTTAGTCGGACTAGCGGACCTCACCGGGGAGCTGTTTTTT,CASSLVGLADLTGELFF
TRBJ1-6,-,TRBV30,many,TGTGCCTGGAGTGAACAACATAATTCACCCCTCCACTTT,CAWSEQHNSPLHF
TRBJ2-4,TRBD2,TRBV12-3/TRBV12-4,many,TGTGCCAGCAGTATCGCCAGTGGGGCGGGAGGGCCGTTCGGCATTCAGTACTTC,CASSIASGAGGPFGIQYF
TRBJ1-1,-,TRBV20-1,many,TGCAGTGCTAGTCACTACAGGGTCGGGAACACTGAAGCTTTCTTT,CSASHYRVGNTEAFF
TRBJ2-1,-,TRBV27,many,TGTGCCAGCATGAGGCAGGGGAATGAGCAGTTCTTC,CASMRQGNEQFF
TRBJ1-1,-,TRBV6-6,many,TGTGCCAGCAGTTACGCTGGGTGGGGGGGCACTGAAGCTTTCTTT,CASSYAGWGGTEAFF
TRBJ2-1,TRBD2,TRBV28,-,TGTGCCAGCAGTCTCTGGACTAGCGGGAGTGCAGATGAGCAGTTCTTC,CASSLWTSGSADEQFF
TRBJ2-3,-,TRBV7-2,few,TGTGCCAGCAGCCCCATCCGTGCTAGTCGGACAGATACGCAGTATTTT,CASSPIRASRTDTQYF
TRBJ1-1,-,TRBV5-1,many,TGCGCCAGCAGCAACACAAACACTGAAGCTTTCTTT,CASSNTNTEAFF
TRBJ2-5,TRBD2,TRBV20-1,many,TGCAGTGCTAGAGGAGTAGCGGGCGCGTTGGAGACCCAGTACTTC,CSARGVAGALETQYF
TRBJ2-3,-,TRBV7-2,many,TGTGCCAGCAGCTTAGATCAGACTAGAGGCAGGACAGATACGCAGTATTTT,CASSLDQTRGRTDTQYF
TRBJ2-3,TRBD1,TRBV28,many,TGTGCCAGCAGATTAGGGACAGGGACAGATACGCAGTATTTT,CASRLGTGTDTQYF
TRBJ1-1,-,TRBV6-1,many,TGTGCCAGCAGTTATAGTATTTTTCCAGGCCCCTCTGAAGCTTTCTTT,CASSYSIFPGPSEAFF
TRBJ2-5,TRBD2,TRBV28,many,TGTGCCAGCAGCCTAGCGGGAGTGGAAGAGACCCAGTACTTC,CASSLAGVEETQYF
TRBJ1-2,-,TRBV6-5,many,TGTGCCAGCAGTTACTCATCAGGGGCTGGGAATGGCTACACCTTC,CASSYSSGAGNGYTF
TRBJ1-5,-,TRBV20-1,few,TGCAGTGCTAGAGAGGGGATGTATTTCGGACAGCTACAGCCCCAGCATTTT,CSAREGMYFGQLQPQHF
TRBJ2-3,TRBD2,TRBV14,many,TGTGCCAGCAGCCAGCTAGCGGGAGTTGGCACAGATACGCAGTATTTT,CASSQLAGVGTDTQYF
TRBJ2-1,TRBD2,TRBV5-1,many,TGCGCCAGCAGCCCGACTAGCGGGAGAAAGAATGAGCAGTTCTTC,CASSPTSGRKNEQFF
TRBJ2-7,-,TRBV7-9,many,TGTGCCAGCAGCTTAGGTGGAGTCAACGAGCAGTACTTC,CASSLGGVNEQYF
TRBJ1-2,-,TRBV20-1,-,TGCAGTGCTAGAGATCGTGGGTGGTACGGGGGCGCCGGCTATGGCTACACCTTC,CSARDRGWYGGAGYGYTF
TRBJ2-2,TRBD1,TRBV19,many,TGTGCCAGTAGGCAGGCCGGGACAGGCGGCACCGGGGAGCTGTTTTTT,CASRQAGTGGTGELFF
TRBJ1-1,TRBD1,TRBV5-1,many,TGCGCCAGCAGCTTGGAAACAGGGGTCACTGAAGCTTTCTTT,CASSLETGVTEAFF
TRBJ2-4,-,TRBV20-1,-,TGCAGTGCTAGACTCTCGGGGAACATTCAGTACTTC,CSARLSGNIQYF
TRBJ2-5,-,TRBV12-3/TRBV12-4,many,-,CASSSSAETQYF